These T cell receptor beta chains were read from a single sample in a study of cytomegalovirus exposure and HLA in healthy donors. TCRdb's copy holds only in-frame clones and misses some; the assay was immunoSEQ multiplex PCR. The sample includes roughly 180,000 clones, 70% to 80% of them seen just once. Sequencing was done on a sample of PBMCs. These receptors all come from a woman aged 30 to 39 in good health and CMV-seropositive. Both conserved end residues are part of each CDR3. D genes are given only for firm matches. Not every row has a clone size; where given, it reads once, few, many or a size class.

>.|TRBJ2-6|.|TRBV28
CASSSRGLSNGANVLTF
TGTGCCAGCAGTTCCCGCGGGCTCTCCAATGGGGCCAACGTCCTGACTTTC
>TRBD2|TRBJ2-1|.|TRBV27
CASSLLLAGGMNEQFF
TGTGCCAGCAGTTTACTACTAGCGGGAGGTATGAATGAGCAGTTCTTC
>TRBD1|TRBJ2-7|.|TRBV10-2
CASRAATGGIYEQYF
TGCGCCAGCAGGGCTGCGACAGGGGGTATTTACGAGCAGTACTTC
>.|TRBJ2-1|once|TRBV6-6
CASSYLGLINEQFF
TGTGCCAGCAGTTACTTGGGACTTATAAATGAGCAGTTCTTC
>TRBD1|TRBJ2-7|.|TRBV6-1
CASSENDREYEQYF
TGTGCCAGCAGTGAAAACGACAGGGAATACGAGCAGTACTTC
>.|TRBJ1-5|.|TRBV2
CASSVAGGNSNQPQHF
TGTGCCAGCAGTGTTGCGGGGGGTAATAGCAATCAGCCCCAGCATTTT
>.|TRBJ1-1|.|TRBV10-3
CAISWAENTEAFF
TGTGCCATCAGTTGGGCAGAGAACACTGAAGCTTTCTTT
>.|TRBJ2-2|.|TRBV6-4
CASKGRANTGELFF
TGTGCCAGCAAAGGGCGGGCCAACACCGGGGAGCTGTTTTTT
>TRBD2|TRBJ2-7|few|TRBV5-1
CASSIGTSGIYEQYF
TGCGCCAGCAGCATCGGGACTAGCGGGATCTACGAGCAGTACTTC
>.|TRBJ2-7|few|TRBV7-2
CASKGRSLEQYF
TGTGCCAGCAAGGGGCGTTCGCTCGAGCAGTACTTC
>.|TRBJ2-5|.|TRBV5-1
CASSLTGSTQETQYF
TGCGCCAGCAGTCTGACGGGATCAACCCAAGAGACCCAGTACTTC
>TRBD1|TRBJ1-1|.|TRBV11-3
CASSKRQGGAFF
TGTGCCAGCAGCAAACGACAGGGGGGAGCTTTCTTT
>.|TRBJ2-6|.|TRBV9
CASSVATDVLTF
TGTGCCAGCAGCGTAGCTACCGACGTCCTGACTTTC
>.|TRBJ1-3|.|TRBV28
CASSLRRNSGNTIYF
TGTGCCAGCAGTTTAAGGAGAAACTCTGGAAACACCATATATTTT
>.|TRBJ2-1|few|TRBV15
CATSRDAASSYNEQFF
TGTGCCACCAGCAGAGATGCAGCTAGCTCCTACAATGAGCAGTTCTTC
>.|TRBJ1-1|.|TRBV5-1
CASSYGNTEAFF
TGCGCCAGCAGCTACGGGAACACTGAAGCTTTCTTT
>TRBD2|TRBJ2-7|.|TRBV6-1
CAISVGGVYEQYF
TGTGCCATCTCGGTGGGGGGGGTCTACGAGCAGTACTTC
>.|TRBJ1-3|few|TRBV6-6
CASRRGAGGNTIYF
TGTGCCAGCCGAAGGGGTGCGGGGGGAAACACCATATATTTT
>TRBD2|TRBJ2-1|.|TRBV5-4
CASSWGLAGNEQFF
TGTGCCAGCAGCTGGGGACTAGCGGGCAATGAGCAGTTCTTC
>.|TRBJ2-3|.|TRBV4-3
CASSQESRWPDTQYF
TGCGCCAGCAGCCAAGAATCCCGATGGCCAGATACGCAGTATTTT
>.|TRBJ2-7|.|TRBV28
CASSGHPTPYEQYF
TGTGCCAGCAGCGGACATCCTACCCCCTACGAGCAGTACTTC
>.|TRBJ1-2|.|TRBV28
CASSYSGDAYGYTF
TGTGCCAGCAGTTACTCAGGGGATGCCTATGGCTACACCTTC
>TRBD2|TRBJ2-1|few|TRBV4-1
CASSQDRVTSGNNEQFF
TGCGCCAGCAGCCAAGATCGGGTGACTAGCGGGAACAATGAGCAGTTCTTC
>TRBD2|TRBJ2-3|.|TRBV9
CASSDRLAEQGDTQYF
TGTGCCAGCAGCGACAGACTAGCGGAGCAGGGGGATACGCAGTATTTT
>TRBD1|TRBJ2-1|.|TRBV7-3
CASSPLPGQGAHEQFF
TGTGCCAGCAGCCCCCTTCCGGGACAGGGGGCGCATGAGCAGTTCTTC
>TRBD1|TRBJ2-7|once|TRBV27
CASSLSGRGLLYEQYF
TGTGCCAGCAGTTTATCTGGCAGGGGGCTTCTCTACGAGCAGTACTTC
>TRBD2|TRBJ2-7|.|TRBV7-8
CASSSGLAGGPSYEQYF
TGTGCCAGCAGCTCCGGACTAGCGGGAGGCCCGTCGTACGAGCAGTACTTC
>.|TRBJ2-7|.|TRBV2
CASSDELPPYEQYF
TGTGCCAGCAGTGATGAACTCCCTCCCTACGAGCAGTACTTC